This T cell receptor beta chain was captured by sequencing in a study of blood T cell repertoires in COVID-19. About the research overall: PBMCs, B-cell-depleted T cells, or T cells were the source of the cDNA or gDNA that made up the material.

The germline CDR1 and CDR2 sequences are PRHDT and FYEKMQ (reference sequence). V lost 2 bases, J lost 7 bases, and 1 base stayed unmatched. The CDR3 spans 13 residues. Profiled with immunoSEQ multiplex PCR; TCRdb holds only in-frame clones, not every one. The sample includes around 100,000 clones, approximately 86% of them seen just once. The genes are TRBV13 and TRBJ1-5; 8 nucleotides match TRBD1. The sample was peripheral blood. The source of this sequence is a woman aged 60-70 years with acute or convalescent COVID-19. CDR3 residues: CASSLNRGQPQHF. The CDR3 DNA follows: TGTGCCAGCAGCTTAAACAGGGGGCAGCCCCAGCATTTT. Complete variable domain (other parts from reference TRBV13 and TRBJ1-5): AAGVIQSPRHLIKEKRETATLKCYPIPRHDTVYWYQQGPGQDPQFLISFYEKMQSDKGSIPDRFSAQQFSDYHSELNMSSLELGDSALYFCASSLNRGQPQHFGDGTRLSIL.